The 3 T cell receptor beta chains in this list originate from one sample, sequenced in a study of control samples from healthy donors and cancer patients. The assay was immunoSEQ multiplex PCR, and TCRdb's table has in-frame clones only and misses some. There are 150,000 or so clones in the sample; approximately 94% occur only once, and about 5% lies in the top ten. The sample comprised blood. The origin of the receptors is a man aged 35 to 55 in good health.

The gene calls are TRBV28 and TRBJ2-7; possible D gene TRBD2, 6 bases. Germline assignment: CDR1 MDHEN and CDR2 SYDVKM. The CDR3 sequence is 14 residues long. Trimming pared 8 bases from V and 0 bases from J, leaving 14 bases between. As DNA, the CDR3 is TGTGCCAGCCGGAGAGCGGGCAACTCCTACGAGCAGTACTTC. Protein sequence: CASRRAGNSYEQYF.

As for this clone: At one end the junction does not follow the germline gene, possibly because of a read error. Other DNA sequences of this sample code for an identical CDR3. The J gene is TRBJ1-5, the V gene TRBV10-3; 8 bases are shared with TRBD1. From germline, CDR1 is ENHRY and CDR2 SYGVKD. The CDR3 is made up of 16 amino acids. The CDR3 DNA sequence: TGTGCCATCAGTGAGGGACAGGGAAGAAGCAATCAGCCCCAACATTTT. It codes for CAISEGQGRSNQPQHF.

A single count supports this clone. This chain connects TRBV2 to TRBJ1-4; 8 nucleotides line up with TRBD1. After removal of 3 bases from V and 7 bases from J, the junction contained 7 bases not matched to a gene. The CDR3 has 15 amino acids. Germline lookup yields CDR1 SNHLY and CDR2 FYNNEI. CDR3 sequence: CASSEGQGAGEKLFF. Here the CDR3 DNA reads TGTGCCAGCAGTGAGGGGCAGGGGGCCGGTGAAAAACTGTTTTTT.